Listed below are T cell receptor beta chains from one sample, sequenced in a study of blood T cell repertoires in COVID-19. The protocol was immunoSEQ multiplex PCR, while the TCRdb copy is restricted to in-frame clones and leaves out a portion. The table has 330,000 or so clones, 75% to 90% seen once. Sequenced: PBMCs or T cells enriched from blood (not recorded which). All receptors derive from a man aged 25-45 years who had recovered from COVID-19. CDR3s leave out the opening cysteine and the closing phenylalanine or tryptophan. Fields, in order: clone size, J gene, V gene, CDR3 protein. Expanded clones get a size class; other rows say once, few or many, or leave the size out.

size: NA
J: TRBJ2-1
V: TRBV5-1
CDR3: ASSVAGTDYNEQF

size: NA
J: TRBJ1-2
V: TRBV7-2
CDR3: ASSFDTYYGYT

size: NA
J: TRBJ2-3
V: TRBV10-1
CDR3: ASSEDRTTDTQY

size: NA
J: TRBJ1-3
V: TRBV9
CDR3: ASSVGQGTSGNTIY

size: NA
J: TRBJ2-7
V: TRBV4-1
CDR3: ASSLTSLPYEQY

size: NA
J: TRBJ2-7
V: TRBV7-2
CDR3: ASSLYRAGGLYEQY

size: few
J: TRBJ1-2
V: TRBV28
CDR3: ASTRTGVYGYT

size: NA
J: TRBJ1-1
V: TRBV7-3
CDR3: ASSLTGKRTEAF

size: NA
J: TRBJ2-1
V: TRBV5-1
CDR3: ASSTRGGAADEQF

size: NA
J: TRBJ2-7
V: TRBV27
CDR3: ASSPPSNTYEQY

size: NA
J: TRBJ2-5
V: TRBV5-1
CDR3: ASSLRFGTAQETQY

size: NA
J: TRBJ1-5
V: TRBV4-1
CDR3: ASSQLGRGEVGNQPQH

size: NA
J: TRBJ1-4
V: TRBV7-9
CDR3: ASSLGQANEEKLF

size: NA
J: TRBJ2-2
V: TRBV3-1/TRBV3-2
CDR3: ASSAGTGGNGELF

size: NA
J: TRBJ2-1
V: TRBV13
CDR3: ASSLDGGAYNEQF

size: NA
J: TRBJ1-6
V: TRBV28
CDR3: ASSLFGTDNSPLH

size: NA
J: TRBJ1-2
V: TRBV30
CDR3: AWSVPKLEYYGYT

size: NA
J: TRBJ2-7
V: TRBV6-6
CDR3: ASSAGFEQY

size: NA
J: TRBJ2-2
V: TRBV10-3
CDR3: ASRASTGELF

size: NA
J: TRBJ1-1
V: TRBV5-6
CDR3: ASSFFDRVASTEAF

size: NA
J: TRBJ2-1
V: TRBV28
CDR3: ASSLGQGATYNEQF

size: NA
J: TRBJ1-3
V: TRBV6-4
CDR3: ASSDPDLESLKLSGNTIY

size: NA
J: TRBJ1-6
V: TRBV2
CDR3: ASSERQGNSPLH

size: NA
J: TRBJ2-1
V: TRBV5-4
CDR3: ASSWTGSYNEQF

size: NA
J: TRBJ2-2
V: TRBV5-1
CDR3: ASRFWTTSGGEGELF

size: NA
J: TRBJ2-2
V: TRBV24-1
CDR3: ATSDRNRGRTGELF

size: NA
J: TRBJ1-2
V: TRBV19
CDR3: ASSIGDRGLSYGYT

size: NA
J: TRBJ1-1
V: TRBV28
CDR3: ASSWGTGAEAF

size: NA
J: TRBJ2-1
V: TRBV9
CDR3: ASSVSGTSHNEQF

size: NA
J: TRBJ2-2
V: TRBV15
CDR3: ATSRVRTGELF

size: NA
J: TRBJ1-1
V: TRBV6-5
CDR3: ASSYSRTGANTEAF

size: NA
J: TRBJ1-1
V: TRBV11-2
CDR3: ASTKGAGANTEAF

size: once
J: TRBJ2-7
V: TRBV28
CDR3: ASSWTAAYEQY